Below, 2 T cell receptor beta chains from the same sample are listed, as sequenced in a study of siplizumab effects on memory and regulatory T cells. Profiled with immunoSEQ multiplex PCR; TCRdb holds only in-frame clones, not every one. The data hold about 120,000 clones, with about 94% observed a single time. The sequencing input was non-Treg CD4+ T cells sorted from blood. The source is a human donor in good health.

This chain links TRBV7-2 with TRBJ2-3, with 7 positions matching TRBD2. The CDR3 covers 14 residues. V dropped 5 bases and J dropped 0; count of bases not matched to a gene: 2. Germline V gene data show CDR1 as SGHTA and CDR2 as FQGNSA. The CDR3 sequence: CASSPGGSTDTQYF. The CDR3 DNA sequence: TGTGCCAGCAGCCCGGGGGGAAGCACAGATACGCAGTATTTT.

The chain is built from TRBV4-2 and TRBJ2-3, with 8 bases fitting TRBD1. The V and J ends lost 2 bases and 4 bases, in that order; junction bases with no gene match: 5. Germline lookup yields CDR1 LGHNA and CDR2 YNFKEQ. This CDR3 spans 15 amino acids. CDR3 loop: CASSQRGTGPDTQYF. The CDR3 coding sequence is TGTGCCAGCAGCCAAAGGGGGACAGGCCCAGATACGCAGTATTTT.